These T cell receptor beta chains were read from a single sample in a study of read filtering for tumor transcriptome and immune sequencing. A single record per CDR3 protein comes from TCRdb applying MiXCR to the reads. Of nearly 60,000 distinct CDR3 sequences listed, about 12% were seen once; the top ten hold approximately 16%. Sequenced input: a population of CD138-negative cells sorted from bone marrow. These receptors were taken from a donor aged 40 or over with multiple myeloma. Each CDR3 is given with its conserved first and last residue. A D gene is named only where the DNA matches it firmly. Expanded clones get a size class; other rows say once, few or many, or leave the size out.

TRBD1	TRBV14	TRBJ2-3	many	CASSQNRGLSTDTQYF	TGTGCCAGCAGCCAGAACAGGGGGCTTAGCACAGATACGCAGTATTTT
.	TRBV3-1	TRBJ2-1	many	CASSQPGSGQFF	TGTGCCAGCAGCCAACCAGGGTCAGGACAGTTCTTC
TRBD1	TRBV6-2/TRBV6-3	TRBJ2-7	many	CASSRDRPYEQYF	TGTGCCAGCAGCCGGGACAGACCATACGAGCAGTACTTC
.	TRBV9	TRBJ1-5	many	CASSVVPDSNQPQHF	TGTGCCAGCAGCGTAGTGCCAGATAGCAATCAGCCCCAGCATTTT
TRBD1	TRBV29-1	TRBJ1-1	many	CSVVTTGSRAFF	TGCAGCGTGGTGACGACAGGGTCGAGAGCTTTCTTT
TRBD1	TRBV6-6	TRBJ1-5	many	CASSYSWDRGNQPQHF	TGTGCCAGCAGTTACTCCTGGGACAGGGGTAATCAGCCCCAGCATTTT
TRBD1	TRBV5-4	TRBJ1-4	many	CASSLGGRGRTNEKLFF	TGTGCCAGCAGCTTGGGCGGCAGGGGGCGCACTAATGAAAAACTGTTTTTT
.	TRBV10-3	TRBJ2-7	many	CAISDPGKGGYEQYF	TGTGCCATCAGTGACCCCGGGAAGGGCGGATACGAGCAGTACTTC
TRBD1	TRBV6-5	TRBJ2-1	many	CATRQGYNEQFF	TGTGCCACTAGACAGGGCTACAATGAGCAGTTCTTC
.	TRBV11-2	TRBJ2-7	many	CASSSQGFGIEQYF	TGTGCCAGCAGCTCACAGGGTTTTGGCATCGAGCAGTACTTC
.	TRBV29-1	TRBJ2-2	few	CSVEGPANTGELFF	TGCAGCGTTGAGGGACCCGCGAACACCGGGGAGCTGTTTTTT
.	TRBV6-5	TRBJ2-2	many	CASSYSNRGYTGELFF	TGTGCCAGCAGTTACTCGAACCGGGGGTACACCGGGGAGCTGTTTTTT
TRBD2	TRBV11-1	TRBJ2-3	many	CASSLQAGASGTDTQYF	TGTGCCAGCAGCTTGCAAGCGGGGGCCTCGGGGACAGATACGCAGTATTTT
TRBD1	TRBV10-2	TRBJ1-5	many	CASSRGQDQPQHF	TGCGCCAGCAGCAGGGGGCAGGATCAGCCCCAGCATTTT
.	TRBV19	TRBJ2-2	many	CASTTGQYTGELFF	TGTGCCAGTACCACCGGACAGTACACCGGGGAGCTGTTTTTT
TRBD1	TRBV15	TRBJ2-5	few	CATSSGQGAFETQYF	TGTGCCACCAGCAGCGGACAGGGGGCGTTTGAGACCCAGTACTTC
TRBD1	TRBV28	TRBJ2-2	few	CASSLRIGSGGNTGELFF	TGTGCCAGCAGTTTAAGAATCGGGTCAGGGGGGAACACCGGGGAGCTGTTTTTT
.	TRBV7-6	TRBJ2-6	many	CASSLASGANVLTF	TGTGCCAGCAGCTTAGCGTCTGGGGCCAACGTCCTGACTTTC
TRBD1	TRBV23-1	TRBJ1-1	many	CASTPDRNGTEAFF	TGCGCCAGCACCCCGGACAGGAACGGGACTGAAGCTTTCTTT
TRBD1	TRBV2	TRBJ2-7	many	CASSEDRDYEQYF	TGTGCCAGCAGCGAGGACAGGGACTACGAGCAGTACTTC
TRBD1	TRBV7-2	TRBJ2-1	many	CASSFAGQGGNEQFF	TGTGCCAGCAGCTTTGCAGGACAGGGGGGCAATGAGCAGTTCTTC
.	TRBV5-1	TRBJ2-5	.	CASSLEGGVETQYF	TGCGCCAGCAGCTTGGAAGGAGGGGTCGAGACCCAGTACTTC
.	TRBV15	TRBJ2-3	many	CATSRDRVSTDTQYF	TGTGCCACCAGCAGAGACAGGGTTAGCACAGATACGCAGTATTTT
.	TRBV5-4	TRBJ1-5	many	CASSLDMGNQPQHF	TGTGCCAGCAGCTTGGACATGGGCAATCAGCCCCAGCATTTT
TRBD2	TRBV7-3	TRBJ2-3	.	CASSLTGGTESTDTQYF	TGTGCCAGCAGCTTAACGGGGGGGACGGAGAGCACAGATACGCAGTATTTT
TRBD1	TRBV20-1	TRBJ2-1	many	CSARDGQGAWSSYNEQFF	TGCAGTGCTAGAGATGGACAGGGGGCGTGGAGCTCCTACAATGAGCAGTTCTTC
.	TRBV5-1	TRBJ1-4	many	CASSVTGGTNEKLFF	TGCGCCAGCAGCGTCACGGGGGGAACTAATGAAAAACTGTTTTTT
.	TRBV4-1	TRBJ2-7	medium-sized	CASSQGSLAPYEQYF	TGCGCCAGCAGCCAAGGTTCGCTGGCCCCCTACGAGCAGTACTTC
TRBD2	TRBV6-5	TRBJ2-1	many	CASRRLAGGFNEQFF	TGTGCCAGCAGAAGACTAGCGGGGGGTTTCAATGAGCAGTTCTTC
.	TRBV20-1	TRBJ2-4	many	CTARGGPPAKNIQYF	TGCACCGCCCGAGGAGGCCCTCCAGCCAAAAACATTCAGTACTTC
.	TRBV2	TRBJ2-3	many	CASRRQGTDTQYF	TGTGCCAGCAGAAGACAGGGCACAGATACGCAGTATTTT
.	TRBV6-5	TRBJ2-3	few	CASSYLKDRGPVSQYF	TGTGCCAGCAGTTACTTAAAGGACCGGGGTCCGGTTTCGCAGTATTTT
.	TRBV7-2	TRBJ2-7	few	CASSLKQLQYF	TGTGCCAGCAGCTTGAAACAGCTGCAGTACTTC
.	TRBV10-3	TRBJ2-5	.	CAIKADGRETQYF	TGTGCCATCAAGGCAGACGGTAGAGAGACCCAGTACTTC
TRBD1	TRBV7-8	TRBJ1-5	many	CASSFRAGGGLFGQPQHF	TGTGCCAGCAGCTTCAGGGCAGGGGGTGGGTTATTCGGTCAGCCCCAGCATTTT
.	TRBV20-1	TRBJ1-1	many	CSARDHGIWNTEAFF	TGCAGTGCTAGAGACCACGGGATATGGAACACTGAAGCTTTCTTT
TRBD2	TRBV10-1	TRBJ2-1	many	CASSVEDSGGSFGEQFF	TGCGCCAGCAGTGTGGAGGATAGCGGGGGGTCCTTCGGTGAGCAGTTCTTC
TRBD1	TRBV5-1	TRBJ2-5	few	CANSLAVDRGETQYF	TGCGCCAACAGCTTGGCAGTTGACAGGGGAGAGACCCAGTACTTC
.	TRBV4-1	TRBJ2-7	many	CASSQVERTNYEQYF	TGCGCCAGCAGCCAAGTAGAACGGACAAACTACGAGCAGTACTTC
TRBD1	TRBV29-1	TRBJ1-2	many	CSVGPFYWDRADYGYTF	TGCAGCGTTGGTCCCTTTTATTGGGACAGGGCGGACTATGGCTACACCTTC
TRBD1	TRBV28	TRBJ1-1	many	CASSDRGREAFF	TGTGCCAGCAGCGACAGGGGGCGTGAAGCTTTCTTT
.	TRBV5-1	TRBJ2-5	many	CASRFEGETQYF	TGCGCCAGCAGATTCGAGGGGGAGACCCAGTACTTC
.	TRBV5-1	TRBJ1-1	many	CASSLVGGPETEAFF	TGCGCCAGCAGCTTGGTTGGGGGGCCTGAGACTGAAGCTTTCTTT
.	TRBV9	TRBJ2-7	many	CASSPPVLGDGYEQYF	TGTGCCAGCAGCCCTCCCGTGTTGGGGGACGGCTACGAGCAGTACTTC